This T cell receptor beta chain was retrieved from a study of cytomegalovirus exposure and HLA in healthy donors. PCR was performed using 60 Vbeta and 13 Jbeta primers. Profiling relied on immunoSEQ multiplex PCR, and the TCRdb table lists in-frame clones only, not all of them. Across about 170,000 clones, the top ten clones capture approximately 0.82% of the sample. Of note for this clone: Its target is not known. In the same sample, other DNA sequences code for this CDR3.

Findings and limits, study-wide: V- and J-gene trimming of TCR beta was linked (in a later analysis) to a missense DCLRE1C variant. Highest at DRB1 and lowest at HLA-C, TCR association rates differed among HLA loci in a later analysis. A few CMV-associated chains were confirmed in vitro to be specific for CMV antigens. Researchers counted around 150 TCR beta chains as cytomegalovirus-associated.

V was clipped by 6 bases and J by 3 bases; unmatched bases: 3. The CDR3 consists of 13 residues. The germline gives CDR1 SNHLY, CDR2 FYNNEI. The V gene is TRBV2, the J gene TRBJ1-1, with TRBD1 identical over 8 bases. This clonotype originated in a woman younger than 30 in good health and CMV-seropositive. The specimen was PBMCs. CDR3 region: CASSEDRDTEAFF. The CDR3 bases are TGTGCCAGCAGCGAGGACAGGGACACTGAAGCTTTCTTT.